Below, one T cell receptor beta chain is given with its context. What it recognizes is unknown. The data were taken from a study of CD8 T cells in ankylosing spondylitis. Trimming took off 5 bases at V and 9 bases at J, with 11 bases between the two ends. This CDR3 has 12 amino acids. CDR1 MNHEY and CDR2 SMNVEV come from the germline V gene (reference sequence). MiXCR, applied by TCRdb to the 5' RACE reads, yields one record per CDR3 protein. Of hundreds of thousands of distinct CDR3 sequences listed, approximately 20% are singletons. Study results and limitations: Disease-linked clones reportedly concentrated significantly in matched ankylosing spondylitis synovial fluid.

The rearrangement links TRBV27 to TRBJ2-1, with D hard to call. The clonotype was recovered from a male donor with ankylosing spondylitis or in good health (not recorded which). Sequenced material: blood, either unsorted or a sorted T cell fraction (not recorded which). CDR3 region: CASSPQTLEQFF. DNA for the CDR3: TGTGCCAGCAGTCCGCAGACACTTGAGCAGTTCTTC.